This TCR beta chain was captured by sequencing in a study of neoadjuvant anti-PD-1 for oral cavity cancer. Whole-study context: Patients without progression received a fourth nivolumab dose around day 43, then surgical resection on days 50-56.

Clones were sequenced by immunoSEQ multiplex PCR, and TCRdb holds only the in-frame ones, with some missing. The sample has approximately 17,000 clones, about 59% seen once; the top ten hold around 2.8%. CDR1 and CDR2 (germline): MNHNS, SASEGT. The V and J ends lost 5 bases and 3 bases, in that order; junction bases with no gene match: 3. The CDR3 spans 13 residues. The rearrangement joins TRBV6-1 to TRBJ1-2, with 7 positions matching TRBD1. The sequencing here drew on PBMCs, taken before nivolumab (anti-PD-1) treatment. This clonotype originated in a person between 35 and 79 years old with oral cavity squamous cell carcinoma. In DNA, the CDR3 is TGTGCCAGCAGTCGGAGGGGGCACTATGGCTACACCTTC. Translation: CASSRRGHYGYTF.